The clone carrying this TCR beta chain was seen more than once but under ten times. Its cognate antigen is unknown. Clones were read by immunoSEQ multiplex PCR, and TCRdb kept only the in-frame ones, dropping some. This sample has some 200,000 clones, with about 69% found just once. This sample is part of a study of shared clonotypes between healthy human individuals. General study points: The represented genetic and exposure-history diversity was limited by the small number of donors.

Germline values: CDR1 KGHSY, CDR2 FQNENV. CDR3 length: 13 amino acids. The V end was cut by 3 bases, the J end by 1 base, with 6 bases between. The TCR comes from a man aged 25-45 years in good health. The chain joins TRBV16 to TRBJ1-1, with D possibly matching TRBD1 (5 bases). Source material: memory CD4+ T cells sorted from blood. Described subset: CD45RA-negative fraction. CDR3 bases: TGTGCCAGCAGCCAGACAGAGAACACTGAAGCTTTCTTT. It translates to CASSQTENTEAFF.